Reported below is one TCR beta chain. Its cognate antigen is unknown. PBMCs came from more than 8.5 ml fresh peripheral blood. These data come from a study of T cells in Graves' hyperthyroidism and ophthalmopathy. Study-wide findings and caveats: A model of 13 V-J features distinguished ophthalmopathy from stable hyperthyroidism.

RNA transcripts yielded amplified TCR beta CDR3 regions. The primer set for the first-round RT-PCR of the TCR CDR3 was HTBI. TCRdb analysed the multiplex PCR reads with MiXCR anew, one entry per CDR3 protein. This table holds roughly 330,000 distinct CDR3 sequences, 16% found once. The V end lost 3 bases, the J end lost 2 bases, and 10 bases lay between the germline ends. CDR1 is SNHLY and CDR2 is FYNNEI in the germline V gene. This CDR3 has 14 amino acids. Sequencing was carried out using blood. The source is a man aged 30 to 45 with Graves' hyperthyroidism. The chain is built from TRBV2 and TRBJ2-5, with D unresolved. The CDR3, as DNA: TGTGCCAGCAGTGAGTTGAGCGAGCAAGAGACCCAGTACTTC. It yields the protein CASSELSEQETQYF.